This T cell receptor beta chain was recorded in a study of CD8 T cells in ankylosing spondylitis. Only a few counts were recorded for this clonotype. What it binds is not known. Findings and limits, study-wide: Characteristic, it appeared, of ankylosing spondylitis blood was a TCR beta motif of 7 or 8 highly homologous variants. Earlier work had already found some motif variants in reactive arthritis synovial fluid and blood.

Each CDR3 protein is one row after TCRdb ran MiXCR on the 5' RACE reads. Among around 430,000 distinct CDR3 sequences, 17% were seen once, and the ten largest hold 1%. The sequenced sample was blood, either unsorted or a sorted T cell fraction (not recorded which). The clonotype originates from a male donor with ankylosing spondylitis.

The chain's CDR3 is CASSRTTGYRGYTF. The DNA for the CDR3 is TGTGCCAGCAGCCGCACGACAGGGTATAGGGGCTACACCTTC. The chain uses TRBV7-6 and TRBJ1-2; 7 bases fit TRBD1. The CDR3 extends over 14 amino acids. CDR1 and CDR2 from the germline V gene are SGHVS and FNYEAQ. The junction had 11 bases not matched to a gene; V was cut back by 5 bases and J by 8 bases.